The source of this T cell receptor beta chain is a study of blood T cell repertoires in COVID-19. This clone occurred once. Method: immunoSEQ multiplex PCR; TCRdb's copy keeps in-frame clones and lacks some. The sample has about 400,000 clones, around 84% seen once. Sequencing used peripheral blood. This TCR came from a human donor in a cohort sampled during active COVID-19.

The CDR3 bases are TGTGCCAGTAGTATACCCAGGCTGAACACTGAAGCTTTCTTT. Translating it yields CASSIPRLNTEAFF. This rearrangement joins TRBV19 to TRBJ1-1; D ambiguous. There are 14 residues in the CDR3. The germline CDR1 and CDR2 sequences are LNHDA and SQIVND (reference sequence). V shed 2 bases and J shed 0 bases, with 7 bases lying between them.